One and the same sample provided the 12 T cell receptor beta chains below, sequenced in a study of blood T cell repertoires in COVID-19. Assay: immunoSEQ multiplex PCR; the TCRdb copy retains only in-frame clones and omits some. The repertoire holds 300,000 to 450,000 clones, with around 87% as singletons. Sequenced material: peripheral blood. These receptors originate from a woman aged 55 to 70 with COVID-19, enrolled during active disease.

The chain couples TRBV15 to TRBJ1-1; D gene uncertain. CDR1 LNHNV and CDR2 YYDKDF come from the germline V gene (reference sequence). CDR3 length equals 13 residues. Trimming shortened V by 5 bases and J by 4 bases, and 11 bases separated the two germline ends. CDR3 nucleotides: TGTGCCACCAGCTTCGAGCGGCCCACTGAAGCTTTCTTT. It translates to CATSFERPTEAFF.

DNA of the CDR3: TGTGCCAGCAGCGGGACAGGGGGCTTTACCGGGGAGCTGTTTTTT. Translation gives CASSGTGGFTGELFF. The rearrangement uses TRBV2 and TRBJ2-2; 12 positions match TRBD1. The ends lost 6 bases at V and 5 bases at J; junction bases unmatched: 4. The germline V gene encodes CDR1 SNHLY and CDR2 FYNNEI. CDR3 length: 15 amino acids.

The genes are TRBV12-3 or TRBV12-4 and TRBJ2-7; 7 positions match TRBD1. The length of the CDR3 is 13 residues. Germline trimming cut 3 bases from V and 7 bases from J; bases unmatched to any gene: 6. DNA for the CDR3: TGTGCCAGCAGTTTGCAACAGGGGTTTGAGCAGTACTTC. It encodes CASSLQQGFEQYF.

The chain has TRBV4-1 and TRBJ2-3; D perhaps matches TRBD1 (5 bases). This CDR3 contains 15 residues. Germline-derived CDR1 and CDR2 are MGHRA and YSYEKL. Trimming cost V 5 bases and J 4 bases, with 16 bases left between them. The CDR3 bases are TGCGCCAGCAGCATAGGGCAGGGTATCGCAGATACGCAGTATTTT. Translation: CASSIGQGIADTQYF.

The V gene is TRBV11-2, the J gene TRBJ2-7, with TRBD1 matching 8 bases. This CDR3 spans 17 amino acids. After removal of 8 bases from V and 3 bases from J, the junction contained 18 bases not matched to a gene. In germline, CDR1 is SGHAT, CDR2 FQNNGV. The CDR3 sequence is CASSTGTGSYEVYEQYF. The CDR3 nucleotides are TGTGCCAGCTCCACCGGGACAGGATCCTACGAGGTCTACGAGCAGTACTTC.

The CDR3 here is CASSEDAAYSTNTEAFF. The CDR3 nucleotides are TGTGCCAGCAGTGAAGATGCGGCGTACTCGACGAACACTGAAGCTTTCTTT. The rearrangement links TRBV6-1 to TRBJ1-1; D is ambiguous. V gave up 1 base and J gave up 1 base, with 16 bases separating them. Germline values: CDR1 MNHNS, CDR2 SASEGT. The length of the CDR3 is 17 residues.

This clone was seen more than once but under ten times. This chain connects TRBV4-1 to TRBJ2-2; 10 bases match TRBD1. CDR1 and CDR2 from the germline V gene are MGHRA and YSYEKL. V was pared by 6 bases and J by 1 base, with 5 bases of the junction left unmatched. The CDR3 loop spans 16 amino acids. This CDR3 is CASRLRTGGNTGELFF. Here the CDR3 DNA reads TGCGCCAGCAGGCTACGGACAGGGGGGAACACCGGGGAGCTGTTTTTT.

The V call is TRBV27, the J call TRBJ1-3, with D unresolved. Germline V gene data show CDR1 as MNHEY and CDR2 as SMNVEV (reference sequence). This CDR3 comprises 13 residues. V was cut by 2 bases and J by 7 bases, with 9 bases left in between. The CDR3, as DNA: TGTGCCAGCAGTTTACTAGGCGGGAACACCATATATTTT. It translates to CASSLLGGNTIYF.

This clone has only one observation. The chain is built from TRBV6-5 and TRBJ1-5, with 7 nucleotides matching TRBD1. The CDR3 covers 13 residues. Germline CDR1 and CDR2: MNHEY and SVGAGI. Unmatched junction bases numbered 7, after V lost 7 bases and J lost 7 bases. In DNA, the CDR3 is TGTGCCAGCAACAAGGCAGGGGGACAGCCCCAGCATTTT. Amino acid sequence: CASNKAGGQPQHF.

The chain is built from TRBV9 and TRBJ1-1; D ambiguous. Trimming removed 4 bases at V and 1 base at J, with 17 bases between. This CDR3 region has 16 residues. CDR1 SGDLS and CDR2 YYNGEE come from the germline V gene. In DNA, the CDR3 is TGTGCCAGCAGCCCCGGCAGGCAAATGGGGAACACTGAAGCTTTCTTT. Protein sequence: CASSPGRQMGNTEAFF.

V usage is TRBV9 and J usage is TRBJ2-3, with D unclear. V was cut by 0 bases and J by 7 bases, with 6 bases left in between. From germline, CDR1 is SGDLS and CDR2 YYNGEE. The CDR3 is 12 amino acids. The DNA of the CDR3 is TGTGCCAGCAGCGTAGGAGGTAATACGCAGTATTTT. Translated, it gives CASSVGGNTQYF.

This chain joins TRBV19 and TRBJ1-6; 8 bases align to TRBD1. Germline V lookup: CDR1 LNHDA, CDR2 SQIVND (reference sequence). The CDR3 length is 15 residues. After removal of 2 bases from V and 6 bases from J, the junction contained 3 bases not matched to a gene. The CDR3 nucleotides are TGTGCCAGTAGTATACAGGGGGCGGGTAATTCACCCCTCCACTTT. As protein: CASSIQGAGNSPLHF. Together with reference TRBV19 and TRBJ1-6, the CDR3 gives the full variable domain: DGGITQSPKYLFRKEGQNVTLSCEQNLNHDAMYWYRQDPGQGLRLIYYSQIVNDFQKGDIAEGYSVSREKKESFPLTVTSAQKNPTAFYLCASSIQGAGNSPLHFGNGTRLTVT.